The rows below give T cell receptor beta chains drawn from one sample of a study of blood T cells in healthy people across ages. From the 5' RACE reads, TCRdb called clonotypes with MiXCR, one entry per CDR3 protein. The table lists about 1.6 million distinct CDR3 sequences, about 35% of them singletons. The sample taken for sequencing was blood. The receptors were sampled from a woman aged 30 to 39 in good health. Each CDR3 is given with its conserved first and last residue. Fields, in order: V gene, J gene, D gene, clone size, CDR3 protein, CDR3 DNA. D genes are given only for firm matches. Only some rows state a clone size, as once, few, many or a class for expanded clones.

>TRBV29-1|TRBJ2-2|NA|NA
CSVEDASLGARELFF
TGCAGCGTTGAAGATGCTTCTCTAGGGGCCAGGGAGCTGTTTTTT
>TRBV2|TRBJ2-5|NA|NA
CASSGRGKETQYF
TGTGCCAGCAGTGGACGGGGGAAGGAGACCCAGTACTTC
>TRBV7-9|TRBJ2-3|NA|NA
CASSLLRSKATDTQYF
TGTGCCAGCAGCTTATTACGTTCCAAAGCCACAGATACGCAGTATTTT
>TRBV11-1|TRBJ2-1|TRBD2|NA
CASSFLFLGGRPGLAGGNDNEQFF
TGTGCCAGCAGCTTCCTTTTTCTCGGGGGGCGCCCGGGACTAGCGGGAGGCAATGACAATGAGCAGTTCTTC
>TRBV6-6|TRBJ2-5|NA|NA
CASSIQGSWGETQYF
TGTGCCAGCAGTATCCAGGGCTCCTGGGGAGAGACCCAGTACTTC
>TRBV20-1|TRBJ2-1|TRBD2|few
CSARGTSGGQQFF
TGCAGTGCTAGAGGGACTAGCGGGGGCCAGCAGTTCTTC
>TRBV20-1|TRBJ2-1|TRBD2|NA
CRARAGRSGLAGVRQFF
TGCAGAGCTAGAGCGGGTAGATCAGGACTAGCGGGAGTCAGGCAGTTCTTC
>TRBV5-1|TRBJ2-7|TRBD2|NA
CASRLSSGSYEQYF
TGCGCCAGCAGGCTATCTAGCGGGAGTTACGAGCAGTACTTC
>TRBV30|TRBJ2-7|TRBD2|NA
CAWRRLAVYNEQYF
TGTGCCTGGAGGAGACTAGCGGTGTACAATGAGCAGTACTTC
>TRBV12-3/TRBV12-4|TRBJ1-5|NA|NA
CASSSSAVQPQHF
TGTGCCAGCAGTTCGTCCGCAGTTCAGCCCCAGCATTTT
>TRBV27|TRBJ2-3|NA|NA
CASSRDWRTDTQYF
TGTGCCAGCAGTCGGGACTGGCGCACAGATACGCAGTATTTT
>TRBV7-2|TRBJ2-5|TRBD2|NA
CASSQGLAWETQYF
TGTGCCAGCAGCCAGGGACTAGCCTGGGAGACCCAGTACTTC
>TRBV28|TRBJ2-7|NA|NA
CAGSAGREQYF
TGTGCCGGCAGTGCCGGACGCGAGCAGTACTTC
>TRBV6-1|TRBJ2-1|TRBD1|NA
CASWTGSYNEQFF
TGTGCCAGTTGGACAGGCTCCTACAATGAGCAGTTCTTC
>TRBV27|TRBJ2-1|NA|NA
CASSADSGDNEQFF
TGTGCCAGCAGCGCAGACTCGGGGGACAATGAGCAGTTCTTC
>TRBV9|TRBJ2-7|TRBD2|NA
CASSASLAGGPDEQYF
TGTGCCAGCAGCGCCTCCTTAGCGGGGGGGCCAGACGAGCAGTACTTC
>TRBV27|TRBJ1-4|NA|NA
CASSPGPTTNEKLFF
TGTGCCAGCAGTCCCGGACCGACAACTAATGAAAAACTGTTTTTT
>TRBV27|TRBJ2-6|TRBD1|few
CASSHDRDRLLSGANVLTF
TGTGCCAGCAGTCATGACCGGGACAGACTCCTCTCTGGGGCCAACGTCCTGACTTTC
>TRBV12-3/TRBV12-4|TRBJ2-7|NA|NA
CASSSHDYEQYF
TGTGCCAGCAGTTCCCACGATTACGAGCAGTACTTC
>TRBV20-1|TRBJ2-7|TRBD2|few
CSARDQASGPYEQYF
TGCAGTGCTAGAGATCAGGCTAGCGGACCCTACGAGCAGTACTTC
>TRBV20-1|TRBJ2-1|NA|few
CSATLLGGKPYNEQFF
TGCAGTGCTACACTACTAGGGGGAAAGCCCTACAATGAGCAGTTCTTC
>TRBV12-3/TRBV12-4|TRBJ1-1|TRBD1|NA
CASSQKDRSNTEAFF
TGTGCCAGCAGTCAAAAGGACAGGTCGAACACTGAAGCTTTCTTT
>TRBV7-2|TRBJ1-2|TRBD1|few
CASSYLAGTGPNYGYTF
TGTGCCAGCAGCTACTTAGCTGGGACAGGACCCAACTATGGCTACACCTTC
>TRBV20-1|TRBJ1-2|NA|few
CSARGGGYTF
TGCAGTGCTAGGGGCGGTGGCTACACCTTC
>TRBV12-3/TRBV12-4|TRBJ1-1|NA|few
CASQGQKAEAFF
TGTGCCTCCCAGGGACAAAAGGCTGAAGCTTTCTTT
>TRBV15|TRBJ2-5|TRBD2|few
CATSSGTSGLQEQYF
TGTGCCACCAGCAGCGGGACTAGCGGCCTCCAGGAGCAGTACTTC
>TRBV28|TRBJ1-5|NA|NA
CASSFSSYSNQPQHF
TGTGCCAGCAGTTTCAGCAGTTATAGCAATCAGCCCCAGCATTTT
>TRBV20-1|TRBJ2-3|NA|NA
CSARSQGADTQYF
TGCAGTGCTAGGTCCCAGGGAGCAGATACGCAGTATTTT
>TRBV7-9|TRBJ2-3|TRBD2|NA
CASSKAGGGDTQYF
TGTGCCAGCAGCAAAGCCGGGGGGGGAGATACGCAGTATTTT
>TRBV5-1|TRBJ2-7|NA|NA
CASSLVGGAEIEQYF
TGCGCCAGCAGCTTGGTTGGGGGAGCGGAAATCGAGCAGTACTTC
>TRBV20-1|TRBJ2-1|NA|NA
CSANVYNEQFF
TGCAGTGCAAATGTATACAATGAGCAGTTCTTC
>TRBV9|TRBJ2-1|TRBD1|few
CASSVTTGRYNEQFF
TGTGCCAGCAGCGTAACGACAGGGAGATACAATGAGCAGTTCTTC
>TRBV5-4|TRBJ2-5|TRBD1|few
CASSQGALPGEQYF
TGTGCCAGCAGTCAGGGGGCCCTCCCTGGGGAGCAGTACTTC
>TRBV3-1|TRBJ1-2|NA|NA
CASSQVQGSGGYTF
TGTGCCAGCAGCCAAGTGCAGGGATCGGGTGGCTACACCTTC
>TRBV7-9|TRBJ2-2|NA|few
CASSLWFSGGGLNTGELFF
TGTGCCAGCAGCTTGTGGTTTAGTGGCGGGGGCCTTAACACCGGGGAGCTGTTTTTT
>TRBV3-1|TRBJ2-5|TRBD2|few
CASSQDYSGRGEETQYF
TGTGCCAGCAGCCAAGATTACAGCGGGAGGGGCGAAGAGACCCAGTACTTC
>TRBV5-1|TRBJ2-1|TRBD1|NA
CASSLVQGAHNEQFF
TGCGCCAGCAGCTTGGTCCAGGGGGCACACAATGAGCAGTTCTTC
>TRBV11-1|TRBJ2-1|TRBD1|NA
CASSLGAGDRNEQFF
TGTGCCAGCAGCTTAGGGGCAGGGGACAGGAATGAGCAGTTCTTC
>TRBV20-1|TRBJ1-2|NA|NA
CSARWWEGNYGYTF
TGCAGTGCTAGGTGGTGGGAGGGTAACTATGGCTACACCTTC
>TRBV12-3/TRBV12-4|TRBJ1-4|NA|NA
CASSSDTNEKLFF
TGTGCCAGCAGCTCGGACACGAATGAAAAACTGTTTTTT
>TRBV20-1|TRBJ1-6|NA|NA
CSARDKGNNSPLHF
TGCAGTGCTAGAGATAAAGGGAATAATTCACCCCTCCACTTT
>TRBV15|TRBJ2-5|NA|few
CATSRGPLTGEGETQYF
TGTGCCACCAGCAGGGGACCCTTGACAGGGGAGGGGGAGACCCAGTACTTC
>TRBV5-1|TRBJ2-3|TRBD2|many
CASSLKGGFTDTQYF
TGCGCCAGCAGCTTAAAGGGAGGGTTCACAGATACGCAGTATTTT
>TRBV4-1|TRBJ2-5|NA|many
CASSPRGRGRETQYF
TGCGCCAGCAGCCCCCGCGGCCGGGGTCGGGAGACCCAGTACTTC
>TRBV5-1|TRBJ2-3|NA|NA
CASSPESGVSTDTQYF
TGCGCCAGCAGCCCCGAATCCGGGGTAAGCACAGATACGCAGTATTTT
>TRBV20-1|TRBJ2-1|NA|NA
CSARPITYGRDNEQFF
TGCAGTGCTAGACCTATTACATACGGGCGAGACAATGAGCAGTTCTTC
>TRBV2|TRBJ2-3|NA|NA
CASKDSPSTDTQYF
TGTGCCAGCAAGGACAGCCCTAGCACAGATACGCAGTATTTT
>TRBV28|TRBJ2-3|NA|NA
CTSSLNLREQEYTDTQYF
TGTACCAGCAGTTTGAACCTCCGGGAACAGGAATACACAGATACGCAGTATTTT
>TRBV7-9|TRBJ2-1|NA|few
CASSHPRGPSFEQFF
TGTGCCAGCAGCCACCCGCGAGGGCCGAGTTTTGAGCAGTTCTTC